This T cell receptor (beta chain) came from a study of patients and donors after allogeneic stem cell transplantation. This clonotype was detected many times. TCRdb analysed the RT-PCR reads with MiXCR anew, one entry per CDR3 protein. The sample shows about 960,000 distinct CDR3 sequences, 15% to 20% of them seen only once. V lost 0 bases and J lost 3, with 10 bases in between. The CDR3 spans 15 residues. The germline V gene has CDR1 SGDLS and CDR2 YYNGEE. Sequences were obtained from blood, either unsorted or a sorted T cell fraction (not recorded which). The chain uses TRBV9 and TRBJ1-3, with D possibly matching TRBD1 (5 bases). The TCR was taken from a human donor who was either an allogeneic HSCT recipient or a stem cell or donor lymphocyte infusion donor (not recorded which). It is not recorded whose cells these are; they may come from a transplant donor. The CDR3 protein is CASSVEGTLGNTIYF. Here the CDR3 DNA reads TGTGCCAGCAGCGTAGAGGGGACCCTTGGAAACACCATATATTTT. Full variable domain (rest looked up from reference TRBV9 and TRBJ1-3): DSGVTQTPKHLITATGQRVTLRCSPRSGDLSVYWYQQSLDQGLQFLIQYYNGEERAKGNILERFSAQQFPDLHSELNLSSLELGDSALYFCASSVEGTLGNTIYFGEGSWLTVV.